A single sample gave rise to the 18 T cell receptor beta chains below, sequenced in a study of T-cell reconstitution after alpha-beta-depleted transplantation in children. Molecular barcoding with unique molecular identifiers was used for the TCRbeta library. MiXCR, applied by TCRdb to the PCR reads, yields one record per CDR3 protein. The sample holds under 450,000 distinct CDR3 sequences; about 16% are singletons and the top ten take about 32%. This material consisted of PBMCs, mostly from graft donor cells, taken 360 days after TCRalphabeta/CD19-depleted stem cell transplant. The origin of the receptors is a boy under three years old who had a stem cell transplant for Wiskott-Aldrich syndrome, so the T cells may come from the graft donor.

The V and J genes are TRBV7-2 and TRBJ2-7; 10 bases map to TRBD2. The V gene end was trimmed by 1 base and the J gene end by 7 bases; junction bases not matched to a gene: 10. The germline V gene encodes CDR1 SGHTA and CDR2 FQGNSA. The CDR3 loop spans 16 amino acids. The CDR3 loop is CASSLGTGLAGVEQYF. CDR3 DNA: TGTGCCAGCAGCTTAGGGACCGGGCTAGCGGGGGTTGAGCAGTACTTC.

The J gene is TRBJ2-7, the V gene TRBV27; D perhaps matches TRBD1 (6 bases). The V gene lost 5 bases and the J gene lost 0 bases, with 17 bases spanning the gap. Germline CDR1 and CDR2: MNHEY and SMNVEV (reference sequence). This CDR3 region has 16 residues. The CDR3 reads CASSPRGTPSSYEQYF. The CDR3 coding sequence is TGTGCCAGCAGTCCGCGAGGGACACCGAGCTCCTACGAGCAGTACTTC.

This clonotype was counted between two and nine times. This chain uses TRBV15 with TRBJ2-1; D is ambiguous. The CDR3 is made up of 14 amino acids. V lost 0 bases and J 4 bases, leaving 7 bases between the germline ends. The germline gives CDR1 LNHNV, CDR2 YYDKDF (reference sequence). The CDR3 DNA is TGTGCCACCAGCAGAGATCCCTCGTACAATGAGCAGTTCTTC. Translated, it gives CATSRDPSYNEQFF. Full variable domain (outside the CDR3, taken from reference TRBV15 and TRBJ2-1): DAMVIQNPRYQVTQFGKPVTLSCSQTLNHNVMYWYQQKSSQAPKLLFHYYDKDFNNEADTPDNFQSRRPNTSFCFLDIRSPGLGDTAMYLCATSRDPSYNEQFFGPGTRLTVL.

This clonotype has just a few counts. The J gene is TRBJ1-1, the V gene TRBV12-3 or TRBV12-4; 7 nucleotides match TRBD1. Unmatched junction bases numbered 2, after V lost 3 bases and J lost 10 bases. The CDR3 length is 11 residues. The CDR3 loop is CASSLGQTAFF. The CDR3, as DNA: TGTGCCAGCAGTTTGGGACAGACAGCTTTCTTT.

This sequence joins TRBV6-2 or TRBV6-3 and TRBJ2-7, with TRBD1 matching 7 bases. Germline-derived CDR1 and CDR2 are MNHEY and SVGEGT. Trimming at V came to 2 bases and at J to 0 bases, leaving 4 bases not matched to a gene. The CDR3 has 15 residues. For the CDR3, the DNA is TGTGCCAGCAGTTACCCCGGGACAGCCTCCTACGAGCAGTACTTC. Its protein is CASSYPGTASYEQYF.

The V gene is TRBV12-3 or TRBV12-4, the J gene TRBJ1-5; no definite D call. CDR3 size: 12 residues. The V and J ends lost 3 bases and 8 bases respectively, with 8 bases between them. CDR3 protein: CASSFGVEPQHF. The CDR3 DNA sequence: TGTGCCAGCAGTTTTGGGGTCGAGCCCCAGCATTTT.

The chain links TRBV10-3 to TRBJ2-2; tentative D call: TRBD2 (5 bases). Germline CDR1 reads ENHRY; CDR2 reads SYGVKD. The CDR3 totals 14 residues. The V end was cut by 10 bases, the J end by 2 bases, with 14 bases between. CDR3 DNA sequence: TGTGCCACCGAGGGTTCCCTTAACACCGGGGAGCTGTTTTTT. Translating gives CATEGSLNTGELFF.

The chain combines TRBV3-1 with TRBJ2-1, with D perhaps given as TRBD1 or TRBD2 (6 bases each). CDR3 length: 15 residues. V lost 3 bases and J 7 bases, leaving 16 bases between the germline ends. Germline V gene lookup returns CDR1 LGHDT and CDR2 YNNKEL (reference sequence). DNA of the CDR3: TGTGCCAGCAGCCAGCCGGGGGCCACCAGGAATGAGCAGTTCTTC. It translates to CASSQPGATRNEQFF.

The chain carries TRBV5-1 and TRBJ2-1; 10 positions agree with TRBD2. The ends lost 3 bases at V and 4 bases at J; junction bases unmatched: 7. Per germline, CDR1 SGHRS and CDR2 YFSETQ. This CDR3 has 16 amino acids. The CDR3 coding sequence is TGCGCCAGCAGCTCCGCCGGGACTAGCGCTTACAATGAGCAGTTCTTC. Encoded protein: CASSSAGTSAYNEQFF.

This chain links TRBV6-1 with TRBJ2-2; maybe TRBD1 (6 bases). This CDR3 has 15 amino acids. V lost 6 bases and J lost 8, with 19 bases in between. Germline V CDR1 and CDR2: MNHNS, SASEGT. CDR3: CASRPGTHYGGELFF. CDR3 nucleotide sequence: TGTGCCAGCAGACCCGGGACACACTATGGTGGGGAGCTGTTTTTT.

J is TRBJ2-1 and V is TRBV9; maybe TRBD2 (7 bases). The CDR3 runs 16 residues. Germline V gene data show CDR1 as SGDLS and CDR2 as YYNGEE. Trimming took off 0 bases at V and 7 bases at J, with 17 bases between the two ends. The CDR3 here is CASSVEGGAWGNEQFF. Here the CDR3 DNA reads TGTGCCAGCAGCGTAGAAGGGGGGGCCTGGGGGAATGAGCAGTTCTTC. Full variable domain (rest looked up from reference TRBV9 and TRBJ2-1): DSGVTQTPKHLITATGQRVTLRCSPRSGDLSVYWYQQSLDQGLQFLIQYYNGEERAKGNILERFSAQQFPDLHSELNLSSLELGDSALYFCASSVEGGAWGNEQFFGPGTRLTVL.

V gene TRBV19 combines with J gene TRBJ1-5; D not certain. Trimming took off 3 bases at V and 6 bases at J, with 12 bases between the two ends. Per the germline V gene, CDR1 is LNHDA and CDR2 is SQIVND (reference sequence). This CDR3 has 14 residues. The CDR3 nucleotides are TGTGCCAGTAGTATTCAGGCGCGGGCTCAGCCCCAGCATTTT. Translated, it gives CASSIQARAQPQHF.

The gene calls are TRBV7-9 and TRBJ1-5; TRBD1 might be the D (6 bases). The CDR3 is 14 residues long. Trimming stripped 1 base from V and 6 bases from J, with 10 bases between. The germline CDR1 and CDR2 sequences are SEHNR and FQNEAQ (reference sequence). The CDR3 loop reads CASSLGPGAQPQHF. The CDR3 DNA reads TGTGCCAGCAGCTTAGGTCCGGGGGCTCAGCCCCAGCATTTT.

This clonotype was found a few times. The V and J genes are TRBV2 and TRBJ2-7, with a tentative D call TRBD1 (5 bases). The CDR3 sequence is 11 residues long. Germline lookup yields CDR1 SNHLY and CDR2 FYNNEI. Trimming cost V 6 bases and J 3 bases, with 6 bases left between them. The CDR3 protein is CASRQVYEQYF. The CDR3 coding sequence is TGTGCCAGCAGACAGGTCTACGAGCAGTACTTC. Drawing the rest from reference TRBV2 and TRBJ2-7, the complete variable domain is EPEVTQTPSHQVTQMGQEVILRCVPISNHLYFYWYRQILGQKVEFLVSFYNNEISEKSEIFDDQFSVERPDGSNFTLKIRSTKLEDSAMYFCASRQVYEQYFGPGTRLTVT.

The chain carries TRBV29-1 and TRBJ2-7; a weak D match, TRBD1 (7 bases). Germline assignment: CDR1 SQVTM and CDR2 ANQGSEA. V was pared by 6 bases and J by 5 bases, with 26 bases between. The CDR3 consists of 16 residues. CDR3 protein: CSVSRRGQGFGNEQYF. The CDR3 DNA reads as TGCAGCGTCTCGAGGAGGGGGCAGGGGTTCGGGAACGAGCAGTACTTC.

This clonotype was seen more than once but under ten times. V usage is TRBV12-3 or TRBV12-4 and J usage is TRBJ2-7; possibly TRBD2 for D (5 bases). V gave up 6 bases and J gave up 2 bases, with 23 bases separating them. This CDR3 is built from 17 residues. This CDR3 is CASSENGKDLRAYEQYF. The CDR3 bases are TGTGCCAGCAGCGAGAACGGGAAGGACCTGAGGGCCTACGAGCAGTACTTC.

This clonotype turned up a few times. The CDR3 DNA follows: TGTGCCAGCAGGGACAAGAAAAGGTCCTACAATGAGCAGTTCTTC. Translation gives CASRDKKRSYNEQFF. The chain recombines TRBV6-2 or TRBV6-3 with TRBJ2-1; weak D call: TRBD1 (5 bases). The CDR3 is made up of 15 amino acids. CDR1 MNHEY and CDR2 SVGEGT come from the germline V gene. The germline V and J ends were trimmed by 6 bases and 1 base, with 13 bases remaining between them.

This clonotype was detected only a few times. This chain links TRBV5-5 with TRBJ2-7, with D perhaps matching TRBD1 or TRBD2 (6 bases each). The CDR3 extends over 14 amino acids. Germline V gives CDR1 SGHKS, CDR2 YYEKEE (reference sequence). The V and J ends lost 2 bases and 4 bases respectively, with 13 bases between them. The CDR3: CASSFQGTAYEQYF. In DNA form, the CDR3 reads TGTGCCAGCAGCTTTCAGGGGACTGCTTACGAGCAGTACTTC.